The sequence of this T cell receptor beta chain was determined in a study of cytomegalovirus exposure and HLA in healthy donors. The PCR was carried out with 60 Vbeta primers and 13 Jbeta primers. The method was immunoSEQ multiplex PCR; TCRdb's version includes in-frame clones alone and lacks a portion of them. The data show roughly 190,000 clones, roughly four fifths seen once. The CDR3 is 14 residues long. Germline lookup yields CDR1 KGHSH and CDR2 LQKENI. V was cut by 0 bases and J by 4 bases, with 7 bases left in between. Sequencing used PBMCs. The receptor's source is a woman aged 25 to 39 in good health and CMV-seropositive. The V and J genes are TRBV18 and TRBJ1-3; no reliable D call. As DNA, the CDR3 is TGTGCCAGCTCACCACCGGGCAGGGGAAACACCATATATTTT. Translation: CASSPPGRGNTIYF.